This is a list of T cell receptor beta chains from one sample in a study of molecular identifiers for immune sequencing clone quantification. TCRdb reprocessed the PCR reads with MiXCR, giving one entry per CDR3 protein. The sample lists hundreds of thousands of distinct CDR3 sequences; roughly a quarter were seen once. Sequenced material: naive CD8+ T cells from blood, with Jurkat cell RNA spiked in. The source of these receptors is a human donor in good health. Some libraries in this study had Jurkat cell RNA spiked in. Each CDR3 is given without its conserved first and last residue. Fields, in order: V gene, J gene, CDR3 protein.

>TRBV30|TRBJ2-6
AGWGANVLT
>TRBV2|TRBJ2-3
ASSEVGLTSTDTQY
>TRBV7-9|TRBJ2-3
ASSQAPGTSGSSTFTDTQY
>TRBV25-1|TRBJ2-2
ASMGPNLVGELF
>TRBV20-1|TRBJ2-7
SAGSNDLSYEQY
>TRBV7-9|TRBJ2-3
ASSHRPGQGTDTQY
>TRBV11-2|TRBJ2-4
ASSLRTDGNIQY
>TRBV27|TRBJ1-6
ASSPLTRDRGSYNSPLH
>TRBV27|TRBJ2-1
ASSTGTGSYNEQF
>TRBV7-6|TRBJ1-5
ASSLGAGGGNQPQH
>TRBV19|TRBJ2-1
ASRLRDSYNEQF
>TRBV20-1|TRBJ2-7
SARVKGSPASYEQY
>TRBV29-1|TRBJ2-7
SVHGQGASYEQY
>TRBV3-1|TRBJ2-7
ASSPEQGYLYEQY
>TRBV19|TRBJ2-5
ASSFGDEETQY
>TRBV5-1|TRBJ2-7
ASSFDRGLDEQY
>TRBV20-1|TRBJ2-3
SARDSAGVEDTQY
>TRBV12-3/TRBV12-4|TRBJ2-3
ASSYGLATVDTQY
>TRBV6-2/TRBV6-3|TRBJ1-1
ASRPREGVEAF
>TRBV7-2|TRBJ1-1
ASRPRQLPEDTEAF
>TRBV6-2/TRBV6-3|TRBJ2-1
ASSSGQGVGEQF
>TRBV4-2|TRBJ2-3
ASSMMGTSGTDTQY
>TRBV7-9|TRBJ2-7
ASSTSLSGTEYEQY
>TRBV6-2/TRBV6-3|TRBJ2-1
ASSTGQYNEQF
>TRBV4-3|TRBJ2-3
ASSHYLTSRGTDTQY
>TRBV20-1|TRBJ2-7
SASGTVNVPPPYEQY
>TRBV12-3/TRBV12-4|TRBJ2-2
ASSRRDRGRNTGELF
>TRBV15|TRBJ2-3
ATSRATERVTDTQY
>TRBV13|TRBJ2-3
ASSLGGAADTQY
>TRBV19|TRBJ2-3
ASSILAGGEGTGITQY
>TRBV12-3/TRBV12-4|TRBJ2-5
ASSLPRGAGPKETQY
>TRBV5-4|TRBJ2-7
ASSLIGTGDPGEQY
>TRBV7-9|TRBJ2-3
ASSLQVSSTDTQY
>TRBV29-1|TRBJ2-7
SVEDTGGGAHSYEQY
>TRBV11-2|TRBJ1-1
ASSSGQGSANTEAF
>TRBV29-1|TRBJ1-5
SVADGNSNLPQH
>TRBV11-2|TRBJ2-1
ASSLGLAFEQF
>TRBV7-9|TRBJ2-1
ASSPPQGSSYNEQF
>TRBV27|TRBJ2-3
ASSLSALAARTDTQY
>TRBV7-9|TRBJ1-2
ASSEGTGHPNYGYT
>TRBV6-2/TRBV6-3|TRBJ2-6
ASSSPRLSGANVLT
>TRBV25-1|TRBJ2-5
ASSREGTRFQETQY
>TRBV6-6|TRBJ2-5
VSGGGFETQY
>TRBV14|TRBJ2-3
ASSPTRGSSTDTQY
>TRBV11-2|TRBJ1-2
ASSLETWAALGYGYT
>TRBV28|TRBJ1-6
ASSRISSYNSPLH
>TRBV5-6|TRBJ1-2
ASSPDSGFYGYT
>TRBV29-1|TRBJ2-3
SVAIHGGADTQY
>TRBV12-3/TRBV12-4|TRBJ2-6
ASSLARSGANVLT
>TRBV27|TRBJ1-1
ASSLTSVTEAF
>TRBV5-4|TRBJ1-2
ASSDQGQGGWGYT
>TRBV2|TRBJ2-7
ASSERVGPSASSYEQY
>TRBV7-9|TRBJ2-3
ASSSRVSGTSTDTQY
>TRBV20-1|TRBJ2-5
SAGTVQETQY
>TRBV12-5|TRBJ2-5
ASGLGFPVEGTQY